One and the same sample provided the 26 T cell receptor beta chains below, sequenced in a study of shared clonotypes between healthy human individuals. Method: immunoSEQ multiplex PCR; TCRdb's copy keeps in-frame clones and lacks some. The sample has millions of clones; 80% to 95% are singletons. The sample taken for sequencing was naive CD4+ T cells from PBMCs. Sample subset: CD45RA+ positively selected. The source is a man in his late teens or twenties in good health. Some clones in this sample may be carry-over from other donors' samples.

V usage is TRBV27 and J usage is TRBJ1-2; no definite D call. Between the trimmed V and J ends, which lost 6 bases and 8 bases, there was a span of 13 bases. This CDR3 region has 12 residues. Germline loops: CDR1 MNHEY, CDR2 SMNVEV (reference sequence). This chain's CDR3 is CASSPEGHGYTF. The CDR3, as DNA: TGTGCCAGCAGCCCAGAAGGGCACGGCTACACCTTC.

The rearrangement uses TRBV11-1 and TRBJ2-7, with a weak D call TRBD1 (6 bases). This CDR3 contains 13 residues. Germline V lookup: CDR1 SGHAT, CDR2 FQDESV (reference sequence). Trimming removed 7 bases at V and 3 bases at J, with 13 bases between. The CDR3 sequence is CASNTGHHYEQYF. In DNA form, the CDR3 reads TGTGCCAGCAACACGGGACACCACTACGAGCAGTACTTC.

This clone showed up just once. The chain couples TRBV6-1 to TRBJ2-1; TRBD2 might be the D (7 bases). This CDR3 contains 14 residues. Trimming shortened V by 1 base and J by 16 bases, and 20 bases separated the two germline ends. The V gene's germline CDR1 is MNHNS and CDR2 SASEGT. CDR3 bases: TGTGCCAGCAGTGAAGGGCGGGGGCAGGGGTTTTTTTTCTTC. Its translation: CASSEGRGQGFFFF.

V usage is TRBV6-5 and J usage is TRBJ2-7; D remains ambiguous. The CDR3 is 14 residues long. V gave up 10 bases and J gave up 3 bases, with 19 bases separating them. Germline CDR1 MNHEY, CDR2 SVGAGI. Here the CDR3 DNA reads TGTGCCACCCGGAAGCAACCCCCTATCTACGAGCAGTACTTC. Translating it yields CATRKQPPIYEQYF.

V usage is TRBV6-5 and J usage is TRBJ2-3; 8 bases map to TRBD2. With V trimmed by 4 bases and J by 2 bases, 5 bases remained unmatched. The germline gives CDR1 MNHEY, CDR2 SVGAGI. The CDR3 extends over 15 amino acids. CDR3 in DNA: TGTGCCAGCAGTTTTTCCGGGAGGGACACAGATACGCAGTATTTT. It codes for CASSFSGRDTDTQYF.

This chain uses TRBV9 with TRBJ2-1; 7 nucleotides agree with TRBD1. The CDR3 is made up of 12 amino acids. Per germline, CDR1 SGDLS and CDR2 YYNGEE. The V gene end was trimmed by 4 bases and the J gene end by 10 bases; junction bases not matched to a gene: 5. The CDR3 here is CASSPIRGEQFF. The CDR3 DNA reads TGTGCCAGCAGCCCAATCAGGGGGGAGCAGTTCTTC.

The V gene is TRBV7-2, the J gene TRBJ1-6, with D tentatively TRBD1 (5 bases). The CDR3 sequence is 14 residues long. Germline V CDR1 and CDR2: SGHTA, FQGNSA. The V gene lost 5 bases and the J gene lost 9 bases, with 14 bases spanning the gap. CDR3 nucleotide sequence: TGTGCCAGCAGCCATGGGGGGGTACTTTCACCCCTCCACTTT. It encodes CASSHGGVLSPLHF.

This chain links TRBV6-5 with TRBJ1-6, with 9 nucleotides matching TRBD1. The V segment lost 5 bases and the J segment 8 bases; nucleotides outside the gene matches: 4. CDR1 is MNHEY, CDR2 SVGAGI, per germline. The CDR3 runs to 14 residues. The CDR3 region has the DNA TGTGCCAGCAGTAAGGGGACAGGGTATTCACCCCTCCACTTT. Encoded protein: CASSKGTGYSPLHF.

In its sample, this clone was seen once. The chain recombines TRBV7-6 with TRBJ2-7; 9 nucleotides align to TRBD2. V lost 3 bases to trimming and J lost 5 bases; unmatched junction nucleotides: 14. This CDR3 region has 17 residues. Germline V gives CDR1 SGHVS, CDR2 FNYEAQ. The DNA for the CDR3 is TGTGCCAGCAGCTTTGTGAGGAGCGGGAGGCCCATCAACGAGCAGTACTTC. This translates into CASSFVRSGRPINEQYF.

V and J are TRBV5-1 and TRBJ2-1, with D possibly matching TRBD2 (6 bases). CDR3 length: 12 amino acids. Germline CDR1 is SGHRS and CDR2 is YFSETQ. V lost 0 bases to trimming and J lost 13 bases, with 11 bases between them. The CDR3 spells CASSLAPGTQFF. The CDR3 nucleotides read TGCGCCAGCAGCTTGGCCCCCGGGACTCAGTTCTTC.

The CDR3 bases are TGTGCCAGCAGCTTATTATCACCTATGATGAACACTGAAGCTTTCTTT. Encoded protein: CASSLLSPMMNTEAFF. This chain uses TRBV7-3 with TRBJ1-1; D not resolved. The CDR3 is 16 amino acids. From germline, CDR1 is SGHTA and CDR2 FQGTGA. V lost 2 bases, J lost 0 bases, and 13 bases lay in between.

This clone has a single count. This chain links TRBV29-1 with TRBJ1-2; 11 positions agree with TRBD1. J was trimmed by 8 bases and V by 4 bases; bases with no gene match: 6. CDR1 is SQVTM and CDR2 is ANQGSEA in the germline V gene. The CDR3 has 13 amino acids. CDR3 sequence (DNA): TGCAGCGTTGTAGGACAGGGGGCTTGGGGCTACACCTTC. It yields the protein CSVVGQGAWGYTF.

On this clone: The junction departs from germline at one end; a sequencing error may be responsible. The chain recombines TRBV5-1 with TRBJ2-3, with a weak D call TRBD2 (6 bases). The germline CDR1 and CDR2 sequences are SGHRS and YFSETQ. The CDR3 runs 14 residues. The CDR3 nucleotides are TGCGCCAGCAGCTTATCAACTAGCACGGATACGCAGTATTTT. It translates to CASSLSTSTDTQYF.

The V gene is TRBV5-4, the J gene TRBJ2-5; tentative D call: TRBD1 (5 bases). The germline V and J ends were trimmed by 0 bases and 3 bases, with 6 bases remaining between them. CDR1 SGHNT and CDR2 YYREEE come from the germline V gene (reference sequence). This CDR3 has 13 residues. CDR3 coding DNA: TGTGCCAGCAGCTTGGACAGGAAAGAGACCCAGTACTTC. Translating gives CASSLDRKETQYF.

CDR3 DNA: TGTGCCAGCAGTGACCTGGGCTCAAGGTGGAACACCATATATTTT. Protein sequence: CASSDLGSRWNTIYF. The gene calls are TRBV2 and TRBJ1-3; no reliable D call. The V end was cut by 3 bases, the J end by 7 bases, with 16 bases between. This CDR3 is 15 amino acids long. Germline CDR1 SNHLY, CDR2 FYNNEI.

The chain couples TRBV18 to TRBJ1-1; TRBD1 matches 10 bases. Looked up from germline, CDR1 is KGHSH and CDR2 is LQKENI. Trimming at V came to 3 bases and at J to 1 base, leaving 8 bases not matched to a gene. The CDR3 is 17 amino acids. CDR3: CASSPWTGGFSNTEAFF. CDR3 bases: TGTGCCAGCTCACCTTGGACAGGGGGATTCTCGAACACTGAAGCTTTCTTT.

CDR3 nucleotides: TGTGCCAGCAGCTTACAGAACAGGGATTCACCCCTCCACTTT. This sequence encodes CASSLQNRDSPLHF. V and J are TRBV7-2 and TRBJ1-6; D is perhaps TRBD1 (6 bases). The CDR3 sequence is 14 residues long. V was clipped by 2 bases and J by 8 bases, with 10 bases between them. CDR1 and CDR2 from the germline V gene are SGHTA and FQGNSA.

This chain uses TRBV2 with TRBJ2-7, with D possibly being TRBD2 (6 bases). The CDR3 extends over 16 amino acids. V gave up 5 bases and J gave up 5 bases, with 22 bases separating them. From germline, CDR1 is SNHLY and CDR2 FYNNEI. The CDR3 here is CASSPYLSGDTDEQYF. Written as DNA, the CDR3 is TGTGCCAGCAGTCCTTACCTTAGCGGAGACACGGACGAGCAGTACTTC.

Turning to this clone: At one end, the junction sequence differs from germline, possibly due to a read error. The DNA for the CDR3 is TGTGCCAGCTCACCACTGAGCAGCAAAGATACGCAGTATTTT. Encoded protein: CASSPLSSKDTQYF. This chain links TRBV18 with TRBJ2-3; no definite D call. Germline loops: CDR1 KGHSH, CDR2 LQKENI. The CDR3 has 14 amino acids.

This clone has a single count. V is TRBV15 and J is TRBJ2-1; 11 bases align to TRBD2. Germline CDR1 and CDR2: LNHNV and YYDKDF (reference sequence). Trimming cost V 8 bases and J 4 bases; bases outside gene matches: 4. The CDR3 length is 14 residues. For the CDR3, the DNA is TGTGCCACCTCGCTAGCGGGAGGTTACAATGAGCAGTTCTTC. It translates to CATSLAGGYNEQFF.

The chain employs TRBV5-1 and TRBJ2-3, with D perhaps matching TRBD1 or TRBD2 (5 bases each). CDR3 length: 14 amino acids. Deletions cut 4 bases from V and 3 bases from J, with 12 bases between. Germline loops: CDR1 SGHRS, CDR2 YFSETQ. The chain's CDR3 is CASSMGRWTDTQYF. As DNA, the CDR3 is TGCGCCAGCAGCATGGGACGTTGGACAGATACGCAGTATTTT.

In regard to this clone: The sample has other DNA sequences that encode this CDR3 too. This chain connects TRBV7-8 to TRBJ1-1, with D perhaps TRBD1 (5 bases). The CDR3 sequence is 15 residues long. The V end lost 3 bases, the J end lost 1 base, and 12 bases lay between the germline ends. Germline loops: CDR1 SGHVS, CDR2 FQNEAQ. In DNA, the CDR3 is TGTGCCAGCAGCTTGGGGCTCGGGGGGAACACTGAAGCTTTCTTT. This encodes CASSLGLGGNTEAFF.

The V and J genes are TRBV5-4 and TRBJ2-2; D perhaps matches TRBD2 (7 bases). Trimming stripped 4 bases from V and 0 bases from J, with 13 bases between. Germline CDR1 is SGHNT and CDR2 is YYREEE (reference sequence). This CDR3 spans 16 amino acids. The CDR3 DNA is TGTGCCAGCAGCCTAGAGGGGGGGGCGAACACCGGGGAGCTGTTTTTT. Residues: CASSLEGGANTGELFF.

V gene TRBV18 combines with J gene TRBJ2-5, with no clear D. Trimming took 3 bases from V and 5 from J, leaving 10 bases between them. Germline V gene data show CDR1 as KGHSH and CDR2 as LQKENI. This CDR3 comprises 13 residues. The CDR3 nucleotides are TGTGCCAGCTCACCGGCTTTGGGGGAGACCCAGTACTTC. Its translation is CASSPALGETQYF.

In this sample, this clone turned up once. The chain joins TRBV28 to TRBJ1-4; D might be TRBD1 (5 bases). V was trimmed by 6 bases and J by 8 bases, leaving 16 bases between them. Germline values: CDR1 MDHEN, CDR2 SYDVKM. The CDR3 consists of 14 residues. In DNA, the CDR3 is TGTGCCAGCAGACCCCTGGGCAGGGTCGAAAAACTGTTTTTT. Translation gives CASRPLGRVEKLFF.

The sample holds one count of this clone. The chain links TRBV2 to TRBJ1-4; D gene ambiguous. The V end lost 3 bases, the J end lost 3 bases, and 8 bases lay between the germline ends. The CDR3 contains 14 residues. CDR1 and CDR2 from the germline V gene are SNHLY and FYNNEI. CDR3 sequence: CASSDGSSNEKLFF. The DNA of the CDR3 is TGTGCCAGCAGTGATGGGAGCTCTAATGAAAAACTGTTTTTT.